The clone carrying this T cell receptor (beta chain) was counted only a few times. The antigen is undetermined. The sample comes from a study of early T cells in non-severe SARS-CoV-2 infection. As for the study in general: The study sequenced bulk RNA from unsorted whole blood, with chains unpaired.

The CDR3 is 15 residues long. Germline CDR1 and CDR2: SGHVS and FNYEAQ. The V and J ends lost 3 bases and 8 bases, in that order; junction bases with no gene match: 7. Study-level results: Matching with VDJdb favored anti-spike CD8 responses (missing private and CD4 specificities).

The library protocol tagged individual cDNA molecules with unique molecular identifiers. TCRdb reprocessed the 5' RACE reads via MiXCR and lists one record per CDR3 protein. The sample records roughly 83,000 distinct CDR3 sequences, about 12% being singletons. Specimen: whole blood, collected at baseline. The chain joins TRBV7-6 to TRBJ2-1; 10 bases agree with TRBD2. The receptor comes from an adult who was a healthcare worker with PCR-confirmed SARS-CoV-2 infection or an uninfected control (not recorded which). CDR3 amino acids: CASSLGTSAWDEQFF. CDR3 DNA sequence: TGTGCCAGCAGCTTGGGGACTAGCGCTTGGGATGAGCAGTTCTTC. The variable domain in full, completed from reference TRBV7-6 and TRBJ2-1, reads GAGVSQSPRYKVTKRGQDVALRCDPISGHVSLYWYRQALGQGPEFLTYFNYEAQQDKSGLPNDRFSAERPEGSISTLTIQRTEQRDSAMYRCASSLGTSAWDEQFFGPGTRLTVL.